Shown below are 25 T cell receptor beta chains from a single sample sequenced in a study of T-cell reconstitution after alpha-beta-depleted transplantation in children. TCRbeta library construction was performed incorporating unique molecular identifiers. TCRdb analysed the PCR reads with MiXCR anew, one entry per CDR3 protein. In the table there are a few hundred thousand distinct CDR3 sequences, about a quarter of which are singletons. The material was PBMCs, obtained before TCRalphabeta/CD19-depleted stem cell transplant. The receptors were gathered from a boy under two years old with Wiskott-Aldrich syndrome, due to receive a stem cell transplant.

The genes are TRBV5-1 and TRBJ2-7, with a weak D call TRBD1 (6 bases). V lost 1 base and J 6 bases, leaving 14 bases between the germline ends. The germline V gene encodes CDR1 SGHRS and CDR2 YFSETQ. The CDR3 loop spans 14 amino acids. In nucleotides, the CDR3 is TGCGCCAGCAGCTTGACAGGGAGATCGACCGAGCAGTACTTC. It yields the protein CASSLTGRSTEQYF.

V gene TRBV2 combines with J gene TRBJ2-1, with 10 positions matching TRBD1. Germline CDR1 is SNHLY and CDR2 is FYNNEI. The junction had 5 bases not matched to a gene; V was cut back by 1 base and J by 5 bases. CDR3 length equals 16 residues. The CDR3 coding sequence is TGTGCCAGCAGTGAAGGGCGGGGACAGGGGAACAATGAGCAGTTCTTC. This codes for CASSEGRGQGNNEQFF.

The chain combines TRBV9 with TRBJ2-5, with 7 bases aligning to TRBD2. The germline gives CDR1 SGDLS, CDR2 YYNGEE. The CDR3 runs 14 residues. With 0 bases clipped from V and 4 bases from J, the junction kept 3 bases outside the gene matches. The CDR3 DNA reads TGTGCCAGCAGCGTAGATGGGGGGGGAGAGACCCAGTACTTC. This codes for CASSVDGGGETQYF. Drawing the rest from reference TRBV9 and TRBJ2-5, the complete variable domain is DSGVTQTPKHLITATGQRVTLRCSPRSGDLSVYWYQQSLDQGLQFLIQYYNGEERAKGNILERFSAQQFPDLHSELNLSSLELGDSALYFCASSVDGGGETQYFGPGTRLLVL.

This clonotype appeared a few times. The chain combines TRBV21-1 with TRBJ2-5; the table names TRBD1, a call not compared with the DNA. TRBV21-1 corresponds to a pseudogene. This CDR3 is 16 amino acids long. In nucleotides, the CDR3 is TGTGCCAGCAGCAAACGGGAAAACTCCCGGCGGGAGACCCAGTACTTC. It is translated as CASSKRENSRRETQYF.

Ten or more counts support this clonotype. V and J are TRBV5-1 and TRBJ2-1; TRBD2 agrees at 9 bases. The CDR3 runs 15 residues. V shed 0 bases, J shed 4 bases, and the junction held 2 bases outside the gene matches. Germline assignment: CDR1 SGHRS and CDR2 YFSETQ. The CDR3 spells CASSLGLAGYNEQFF. In nucleotides, the CDR3 is TGCGCCAGCAGCTTGGGCCTAGCGGGATACAATGAGCAGTTCTTC.

This clonotype showed up just a few times. The V and J genes are TRBV28 and TRBJ1-4; D call uncertain. Trimming left V 6 bases short and J 4 bases short, with 18 bases between. Per the germline V gene, CDR1 is MDHEN and CDR2 is SYDVKM. This CDR3 contains 16 residues. The DNA for the CDR3 is TGTGCCAGCAGACCTGCGCTCGGGGTCATTAATGAAAAACTGTTTTTT. Translated: CASRPALGVINEKLFF.

This chain connects TRBV20-1 to TRBJ2-3, with TRBD2 identical over 7 bases. This CDR3 spans 16 amino acids. From germline, CDR1 is DFQATT and CDR2 SNEGSKA (reference sequence). The trim removed 0 bases at V and 0 bases at J, leaving 6 bases unmatched. The CDR3 nucleotides are TGCAGTGCTAGAGACCCGGGGAGGGGCAGCACAGATACGCAGTATTTT. Amino acid sequence: CSARDPGRGSTDTQYF.

The genes are TRBV30 and TRBJ1-1; D gene uncertain. V dropped 3 bases and J dropped 2 bases, with 10 bases sitting between them. Germline CDR1 is GTSNPN and CDR2 is SVGIG (reference sequence). The CDR3 consists of 13 residues. The CDR3 is CAWRREGNTEAFF. The DNA of the CDR3 is TGTGCCTGGAGGCGAGAGGGCAACACTGAAGCTTTCTTT.

The table lists this clonotype with a few counts. The gene calls are TRBV20-1 and TRBJ2-7; 7 nucleotides match TRBD1. Trimming at V came to 4 bases and at J to 2 bases, leaving 8 bases not matched to a gene. This CDR3 has 14 amino acids. Germline-derived CDR1 and CDR2 are DFQATT and SNEGSKA (reference sequence). The CDR3 loop is CSATGTADTYEQYF. CDR3 nucleotide sequence: TGCAGTGCTACAGGGACAGCGGATACCTACGAGCAGTACTTC.

Only a few counts were recorded for this clonotype. The rearrangement uses TRBV5-1 and TRBJ2-2; TRBD2 matches 11 bases. This CDR3 has 20 residues. From germline, CDR1 is SGHRS and CDR2 YFSETQ. Trimming took 0 bases from V and 0 from J; bases not matched to a gene: 10. This CDR3 is CASSLVGPRLAGPNTGELFF. CDR3 bases: TGCGCCAGCAGCTTGGTCGGCCCCCGACTAGCGGGGCCGAACACCGGGGAGCTGTTTTTT.

This chain uses TRBV7-2 with TRBJ2-3, with D uncertain. Germline V gene data show CDR1 as SGHTA and CDR2 as FQGNSA. The CDR3 spans 15 residues. The V end lost 3 bases, the J end lost 4 bases, and 14 bases lay between the germline ends. CDR3 DNA: TGTGCCAGCAGCTTCGGTCCCCGAGACGCAGATACGCAGTATTTT. Its translation: CASSFGPRDADTQYF.

The chain links TRBV5-1 to TRBJ2-4; TRBD2 might be the D (5 bases). The V end lost 4 bases, the J end lost 0 bases, and 17 bases lay between the germline ends. The CDR3 has 17 residues. Germline CDR1 is SGHRS and CDR2 is YFSETQ. The CDR3, as DNA: TGCGCCAGCAGCCTGGGAGACGGCGCACTAGCCAAAAACATTCAGTACTTC. Translation gives CASSLGDGALAKNIQYF.

CDR3: CASSYSGSGGPNEQFF. CDR3 coding DNA: TGTGCCAGCAGTTACTCGGGGTCGGGAGGGCCCAATGAGCAGTTCTTC. The chain combines TRBV6-5 with TRBJ2-1; 8 bases line up with TRBD2. Germline loops: CDR1 MNHEY, CDR2 SVGAGI. V was pared by 0 bases and J by 6 bases, with 7 bases of the junction left unmatched. The CDR3 has 16 amino acids.

J is TRBJ2-7 and V is TRBV11-2, with unresolved D. V was shortened by 6 bases and J by 2 bases, with 11 bases between the two germline ends. The CDR3 length is 13 residues. Germline V gene lookup returns CDR1 SGHAT and CDR2 FQNNGV. The CDR3 nucleotides read TGTGCCAGCAGTCGAGTCGGAACCTACGAGCAGTACTTC. This sequence encodes CASSRVGTYEQYF. Full variable domain (remainder filled in from reference TRBV11-2 and TRBJ2-7): EAGVAQSPRYKIIEKRQSVAFWCNPISGHATLYWYQQILGQGPKLLIQFQNNGVVDDSQLPKDRFSAERLKGVDSTLKIQPAKLEDSAVYLCASSRVGTYEQYFGPGTRLTVT.

CDR3 sequence (DNA): TGCAGTGCTAGAGATGCAGGGGGAACCTACGAGCAGTACTTC. Protein: CSARDAGGTYEQYF. This chain connects TRBV20-1 to TRBJ2-7; TRBD1 matches 7 bases. Germline lookup yields CDR1 DFQATT and CDR2 SNEGSKA (reference sequence). Trimming at V came to 0 bases and at J to 2 bases, leaving 4 bases not matched to a gene. This CDR3 contains 14 residues.

The V call is TRBV20-1, the J call TRBJ2-6; 11 bases are a match to TRBD1. Germline-derived CDR1 and CDR2 are DFQATT and SNEGSKA (reference sequence). V shed 7 bases and J 0 bases; nucleotides not matched to a gene: 5. The CDR3 contains 16 residues. The CDR3 DNA sequence: TGCAGTGGGGGCGGGACAGGGGGCTCTGGGGCCAACGTCCTGACTTTC. Translation gives CSGGGTGGSGANVLTF.

This clonotype was observed a handful of times. The rearrangement links TRBV6-1 to TRBJ1-2, with a weak D call TRBD1 (5 bases). V was pared by 6 bases and J by 7 bases, with 15 bases between. This CDR3 contains 13 residues. Germline CDR1 MNHNS, CDR2 SASEGT. CDR3 sequence reads: CASSNQGFSGYTF. CDR3 in DNA: TGTGCCAGCAGCAACCAGGGCTTCTCTGGCTACACCTTC.

The chain uses TRBV10-3 and TRBJ1-3; D not resolved. Trimming took off 3 bases at V and 4 bases at J, with 1 base between the two ends. The CDR3 contains 11 residues. Per the germline V gene, CDR1 is ENHRY and CDR2 is SYGVKD. CDR3 DNA sequence: TGTGCCATCAGTGAAGGAAACACCATATATTTT. It yields the protein CAISEGNTIYF.

The chain has TRBV20-1 and TRBJ2-5, with 14 nucleotides matching TRBD2. The CDR3 has 15 residues. Germline-derived CDR1 and CDR2 are DFQATT and SNEGSKA (reference sequence). CDR3 DNA: TGCAGCGCGGGACTAGCGGGAGTAAATTTAGAGACCCAGTACTTC. This codes for CSAGLAGVNLETQYF.

This clonotype came up a few times. This rearrangement joins TRBV20-1 to TRBJ2-1; D may be TRBD1 (5 bases). Germline CDR1 and CDR2: DFQATT and SNEGSKA (reference sequence). This CDR3 contains 12 residues. The ends were cut back, 6 bases at V and 4 bases at J, with 10 bases in the middle. CDR3 sequence: CSAQGEYNEQFF. The CDR3 DNA reads TGCAGTGCACAAGGGGAATACAATGAGCAGTTCTTC.

The chain recombines TRBV30 with TRBJ1-1, with D possibly matching TRBD1 (6 bases). The V end lost 2 bases, the J end lost 6 bases, and 10 bases lay between the germline ends. The CDR3 has 12 residues. CDR1 and CDR2 from the germline V gene are GTSNPN and SVGIG (reference sequence). Written as DNA, the CDR3 is TGTGCCTGGAGTTCGGGGGGGCCTGAAGCTTTCTTT. Its translation: CAWSSGGPEAFF.

V gene TRBV27 combines with J gene TRBJ1-1; D gene uncertain. The CDR3 is 14 amino acids. The V gene lost 8 bases and the J gene lost 3 bases, with 16 bases spanning the gap. The germline CDR1 and CDR2 sequences are MNHEY and SMNVEV (reference sequence). The CDR3 DNA reads TGTGCCAGCTCGCTGGGAAGCTCCGACACTGAAGCTTTCTTT. It is translated as CASSLGSSDTEAFF.

This clonotype was found a few times. The chain joins TRBV7-9 to TRBJ1-2; tentatively, D is TRBD1 (5 bases). Per the germline V gene, CDR1 is SEHNR and CDR2 is FQNEAQ (reference sequence). The CDR3 is 14 residues long. V lost 4 bases and J 1 base, leaving 10 bases between the germline ends. The CDR3 region has the DNA TGTGCCAGCAGCTCACAGGACCATAACTATGGCTACACCTTC. Protein sequence: CASSSQDHNYGYTF.

The table lists this clonotype with a few counts. CDR3 DNA sequence: TGCGCCAGCAGCGCGCTGGGGACGGGACCCTACGAGCAGTACTTC. Protein product: CASSALGTGPYEQYF. The chain couples TRBV5-1 to TRBJ2-7; either TRBD1 or TRBD2 may supply D (5 bases each). Deletions cut 4 bases from V and 2 bases from J, with 16 bases between. This CDR3 is 15 amino acids long. CDR1 and CDR2 (germline): SGHRS, YFSETQ.

This clonotype was counted only a few times. The rearrangement uses TRBV9 and TRBJ2-7; D call uncertain. Germline V gives CDR1 SGDLS, CDR2 YYNGEE. The ends were cut back, 2 bases at V and 5 bases at J, with 11 bases in the middle. This CDR3 comprises 13 residues. Written as DNA, the CDR3 is TGTGCCAGCAGCGTTGCCCCGGGCCACGAGCAGTACTTC. It translates to CASSVAPGHEQYF.